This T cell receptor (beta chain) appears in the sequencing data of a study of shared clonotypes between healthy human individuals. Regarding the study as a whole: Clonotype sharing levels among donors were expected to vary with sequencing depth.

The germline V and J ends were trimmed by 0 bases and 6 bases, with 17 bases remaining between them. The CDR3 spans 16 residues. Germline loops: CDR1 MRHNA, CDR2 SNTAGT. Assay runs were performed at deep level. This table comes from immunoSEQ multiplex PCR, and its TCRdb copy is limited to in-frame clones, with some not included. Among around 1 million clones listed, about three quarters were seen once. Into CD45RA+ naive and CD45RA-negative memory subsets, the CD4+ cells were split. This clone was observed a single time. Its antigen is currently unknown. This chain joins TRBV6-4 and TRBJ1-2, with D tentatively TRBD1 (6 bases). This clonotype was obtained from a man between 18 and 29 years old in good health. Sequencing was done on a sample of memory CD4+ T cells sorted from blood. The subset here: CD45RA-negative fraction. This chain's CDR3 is CASSDSEGGPLNGYTF. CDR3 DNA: TGTGCCAGCAGTGACTCGGAGGGGGGGCCACTGAATGGCTACACCTTC.